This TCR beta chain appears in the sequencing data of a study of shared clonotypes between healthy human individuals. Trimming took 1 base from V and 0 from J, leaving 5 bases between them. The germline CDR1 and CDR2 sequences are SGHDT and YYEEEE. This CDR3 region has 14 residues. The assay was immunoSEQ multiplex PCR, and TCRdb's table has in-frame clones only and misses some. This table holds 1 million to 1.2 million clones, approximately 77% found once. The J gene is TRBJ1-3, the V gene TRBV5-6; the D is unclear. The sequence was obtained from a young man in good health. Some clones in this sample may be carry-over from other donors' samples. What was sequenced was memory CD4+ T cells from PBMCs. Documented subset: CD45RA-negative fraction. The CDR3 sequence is CASSLLYSGNTIYF. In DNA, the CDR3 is TGTGCCAGCAGCTTGCTGTACTCTGGAAACACCATATATTTT.